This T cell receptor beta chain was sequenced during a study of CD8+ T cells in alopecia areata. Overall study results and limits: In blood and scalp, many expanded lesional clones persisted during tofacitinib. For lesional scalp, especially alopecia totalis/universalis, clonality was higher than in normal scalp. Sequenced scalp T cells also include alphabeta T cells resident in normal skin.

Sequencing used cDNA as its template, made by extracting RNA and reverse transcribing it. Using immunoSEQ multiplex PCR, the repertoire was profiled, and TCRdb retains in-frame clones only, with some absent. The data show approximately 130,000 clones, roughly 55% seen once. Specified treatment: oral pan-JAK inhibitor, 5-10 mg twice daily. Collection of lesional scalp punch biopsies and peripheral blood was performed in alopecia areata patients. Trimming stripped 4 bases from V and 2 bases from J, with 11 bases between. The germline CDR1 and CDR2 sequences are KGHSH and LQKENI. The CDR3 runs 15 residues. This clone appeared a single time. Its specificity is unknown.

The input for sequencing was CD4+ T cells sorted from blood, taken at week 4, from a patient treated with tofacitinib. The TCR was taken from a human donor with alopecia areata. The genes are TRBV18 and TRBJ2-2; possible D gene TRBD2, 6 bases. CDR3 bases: TGTGCCAGCTCACGCAGACTAGTAAACACCGGGGAGCTGTTTTTT. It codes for CASSRRLVNTGELFF. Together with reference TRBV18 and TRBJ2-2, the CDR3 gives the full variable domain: NAGVMQNPRHLVRRRGQEARLRCSPMKGHSHVYWYRQLPEEGLKFMVYLQKENIIDESGMPKERFSAEFPKEGPSILRIQQVVRGDSAAYFCASSRRLVNTGELFFGEGSRLTVL.